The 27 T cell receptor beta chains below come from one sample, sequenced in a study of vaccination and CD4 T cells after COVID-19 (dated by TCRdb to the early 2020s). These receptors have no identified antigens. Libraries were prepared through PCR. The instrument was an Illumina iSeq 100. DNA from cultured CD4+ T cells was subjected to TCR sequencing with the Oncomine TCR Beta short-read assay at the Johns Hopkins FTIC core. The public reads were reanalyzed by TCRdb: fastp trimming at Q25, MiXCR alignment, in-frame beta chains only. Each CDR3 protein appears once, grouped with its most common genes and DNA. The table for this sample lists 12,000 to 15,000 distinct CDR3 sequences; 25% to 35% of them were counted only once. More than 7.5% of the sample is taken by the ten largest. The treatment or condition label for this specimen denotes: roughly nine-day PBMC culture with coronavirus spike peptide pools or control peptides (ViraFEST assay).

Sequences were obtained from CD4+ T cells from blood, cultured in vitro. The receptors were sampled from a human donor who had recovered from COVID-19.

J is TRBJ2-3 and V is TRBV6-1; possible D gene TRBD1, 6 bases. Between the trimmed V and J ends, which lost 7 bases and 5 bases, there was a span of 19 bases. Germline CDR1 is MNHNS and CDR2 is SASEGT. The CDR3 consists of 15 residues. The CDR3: CASTSNRADRDTQYF. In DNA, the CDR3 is TGTGCCAGCACTTCGAACAGGGCTGATAGAGATACGCAGTATTTT.

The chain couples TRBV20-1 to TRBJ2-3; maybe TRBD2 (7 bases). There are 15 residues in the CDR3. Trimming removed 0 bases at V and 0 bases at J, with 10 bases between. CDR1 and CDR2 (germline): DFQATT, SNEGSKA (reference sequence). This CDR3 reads CSARDAGASTDTQYF. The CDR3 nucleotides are TGCAGTGCTAGAGACGCGGGGGCTAGCACAGATACGCAGTATTTT.

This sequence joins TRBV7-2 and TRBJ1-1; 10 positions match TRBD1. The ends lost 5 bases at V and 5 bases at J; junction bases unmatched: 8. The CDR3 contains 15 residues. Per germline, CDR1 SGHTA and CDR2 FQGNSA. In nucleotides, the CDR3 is TGTGCCAGCAGCCCAGGGGGACAGGGGCTGACTGAAGCTTTCTTT. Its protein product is CASSPGGQGLTEAFF.

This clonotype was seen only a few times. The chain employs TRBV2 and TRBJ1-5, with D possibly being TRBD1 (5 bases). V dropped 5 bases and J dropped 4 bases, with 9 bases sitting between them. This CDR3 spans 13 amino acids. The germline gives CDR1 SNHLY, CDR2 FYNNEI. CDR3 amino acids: CASSQTANQPQHF. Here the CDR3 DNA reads TGTGCCAGCAGTCAGACAGCTAATCAGCCCCAGCATTTT.

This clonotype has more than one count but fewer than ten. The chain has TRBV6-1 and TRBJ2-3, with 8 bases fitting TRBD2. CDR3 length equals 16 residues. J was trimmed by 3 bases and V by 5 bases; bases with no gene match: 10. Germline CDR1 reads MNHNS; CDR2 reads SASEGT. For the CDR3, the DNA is TGTGCCAGCAGTCGCGGCACTAGCGGACAGACAGATACGCAGTATTTT. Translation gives CASSRGTSGQTDTQYF.

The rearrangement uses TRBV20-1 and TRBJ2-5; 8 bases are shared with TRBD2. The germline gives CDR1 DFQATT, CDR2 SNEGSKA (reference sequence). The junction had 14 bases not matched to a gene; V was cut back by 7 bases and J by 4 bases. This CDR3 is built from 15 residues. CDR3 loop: CSGVLRGLVSETQYF. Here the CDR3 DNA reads TGCAGTGGGGTCCTCCGGGGACTAGTCTCAGAGACCCAGTACTTC.

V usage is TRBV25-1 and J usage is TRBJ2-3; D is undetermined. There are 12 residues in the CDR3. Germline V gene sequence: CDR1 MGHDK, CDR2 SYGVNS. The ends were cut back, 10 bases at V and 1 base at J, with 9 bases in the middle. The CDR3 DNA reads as TGTGCCACTCTCGACGGCACAGATACGCAGTATTTT. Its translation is CATLDGTDTQYF.

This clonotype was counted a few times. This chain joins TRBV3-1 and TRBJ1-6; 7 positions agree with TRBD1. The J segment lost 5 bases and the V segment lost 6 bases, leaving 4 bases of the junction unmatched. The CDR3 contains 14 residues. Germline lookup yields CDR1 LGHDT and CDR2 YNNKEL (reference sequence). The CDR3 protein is CASSPGTDNSPLHF. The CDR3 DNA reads TGTGCCAGCAGTCCCGGGACAGATAATTCACCCCTCCACTTT.

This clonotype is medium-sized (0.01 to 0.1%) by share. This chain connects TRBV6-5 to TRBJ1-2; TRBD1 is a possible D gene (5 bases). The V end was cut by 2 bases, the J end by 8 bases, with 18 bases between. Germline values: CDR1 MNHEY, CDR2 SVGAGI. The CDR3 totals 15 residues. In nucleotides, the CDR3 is TGTGCCAGCAGTTACAGGGGAGACTCAAGATCGGGCTACACCTTC. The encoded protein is CASSYRGDSRSGYTF.

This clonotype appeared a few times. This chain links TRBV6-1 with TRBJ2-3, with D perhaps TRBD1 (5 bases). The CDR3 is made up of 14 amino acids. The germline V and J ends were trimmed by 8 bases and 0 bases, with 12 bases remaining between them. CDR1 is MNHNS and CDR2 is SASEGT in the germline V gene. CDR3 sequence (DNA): TGTGCCAGCGCTAGGGGTCTAAGCACAGATACGCAGTATTTT. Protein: CASARGLSTDTQYF.

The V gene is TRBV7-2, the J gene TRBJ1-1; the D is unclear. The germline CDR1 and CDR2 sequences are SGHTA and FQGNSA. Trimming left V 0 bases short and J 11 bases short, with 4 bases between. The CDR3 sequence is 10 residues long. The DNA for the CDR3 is TGTGCCAGCAGCTTAGCGCCGGCTTTCTTT. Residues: CASSLAPAFF.

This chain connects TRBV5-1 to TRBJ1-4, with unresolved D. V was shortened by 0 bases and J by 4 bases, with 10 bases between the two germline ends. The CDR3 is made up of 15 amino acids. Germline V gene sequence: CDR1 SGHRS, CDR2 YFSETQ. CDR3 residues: CASSLAAGVNEKLFF. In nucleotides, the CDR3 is TGCGCCAGCAGCTTGGCCGCGGGAGTTAATGAAAAACTGTTTTTT.

In DNA form, the CDR3 reads TGCAGCGTTGGGTCTACAGGGGGTCAGATTGGAAAACTGTTTTTT. As protein: CSVGSTGGQIGKLFF. The J gene is TRBJ1-4, the V gene TRBV29-1; 8 bases align to TRBD1. V dropped 4 bases and J dropped 10; count of bases not matched to a gene: 14. The germline CDR1 and CDR2 sequences are SQVTM and ANQGSEA. The CDR3 is made up of 15 amino acids.

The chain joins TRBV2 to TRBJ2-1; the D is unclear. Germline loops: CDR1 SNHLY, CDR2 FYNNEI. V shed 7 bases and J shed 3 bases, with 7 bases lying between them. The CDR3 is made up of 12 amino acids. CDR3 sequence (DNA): TGTGCCAGCAAACCCTTCTACAATGAGCAGTTCTTC. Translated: CASKPFYNEQFF.

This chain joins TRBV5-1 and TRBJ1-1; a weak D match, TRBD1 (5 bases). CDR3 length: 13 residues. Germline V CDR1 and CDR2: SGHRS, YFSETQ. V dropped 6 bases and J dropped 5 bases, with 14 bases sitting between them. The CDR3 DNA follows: TGCGCCAGCAAATTACTAGGGGAGACTGAAGCTTTCTTT. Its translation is CASKLLGETEAFF.

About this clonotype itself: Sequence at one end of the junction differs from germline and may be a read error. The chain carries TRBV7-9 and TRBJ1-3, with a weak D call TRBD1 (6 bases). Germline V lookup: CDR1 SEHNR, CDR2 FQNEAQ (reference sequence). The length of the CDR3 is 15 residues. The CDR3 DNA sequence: TGTGCCAGCAGCTATACAGGGTCCTCTGGAGACACCATATATTTT. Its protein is CASSYTGSSGDTIYF.

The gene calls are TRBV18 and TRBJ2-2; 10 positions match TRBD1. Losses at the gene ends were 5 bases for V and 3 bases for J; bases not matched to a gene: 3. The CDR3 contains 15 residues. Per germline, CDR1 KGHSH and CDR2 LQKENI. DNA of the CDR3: TGTGCCAGCTCAGAGACAGGGGGCGACACCGGGGAGCTGTTTTTT. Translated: CASSETGGDTGELFF.

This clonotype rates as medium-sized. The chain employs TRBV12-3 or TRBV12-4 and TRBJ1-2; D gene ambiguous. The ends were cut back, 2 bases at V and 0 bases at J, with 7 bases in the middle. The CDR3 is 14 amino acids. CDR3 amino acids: CASSLLLANYGYTF. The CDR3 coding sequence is TGTGCCAGCAGTTTACTCTTAGCTAACTATGGCTACACCTTC.

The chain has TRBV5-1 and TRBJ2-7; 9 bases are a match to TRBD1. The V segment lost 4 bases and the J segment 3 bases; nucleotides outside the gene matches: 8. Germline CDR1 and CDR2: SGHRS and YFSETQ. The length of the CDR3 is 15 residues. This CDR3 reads CASSTLQGARYEQYF. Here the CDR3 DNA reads TGCGCCAGCAGCACACTACAGGGGGCTCGCTACGAGCAGTACTTC.

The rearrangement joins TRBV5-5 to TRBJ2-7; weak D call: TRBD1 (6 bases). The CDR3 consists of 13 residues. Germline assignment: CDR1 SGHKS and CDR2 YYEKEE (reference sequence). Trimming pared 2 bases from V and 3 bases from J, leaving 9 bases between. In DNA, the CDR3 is TGTGCCAGCAGCTTACAGGGTGACTACGAGCAGTACTTC. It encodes CASSLQGDYEQYF.

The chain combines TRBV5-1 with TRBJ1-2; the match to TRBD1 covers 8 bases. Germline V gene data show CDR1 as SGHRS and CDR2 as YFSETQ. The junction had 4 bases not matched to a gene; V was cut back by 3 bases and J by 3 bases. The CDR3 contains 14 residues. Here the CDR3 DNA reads TGCGCCAGCAGCTCCGGACAGGGCGACTATGGCTACACCTTC. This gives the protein CASSSGQGDYGYTF.

In nucleotides, the CDR3 is TGTGCCAGCAGCTTAACGGCTAGCGGGGGGGCCTCCAATGAGCAGTTCTTC. Translation: CASSLTASGGASNEQFF. This chain joins TRBV7-2 and TRBJ2-1; 12 bases fit TRBD2. The CDR3 consists of 17 residues. The V gene's germline CDR1 is SGHTA and CDR2 FQGNSA. V was clipped by 2 bases and J by 6 bases; unmatched bases: 8.

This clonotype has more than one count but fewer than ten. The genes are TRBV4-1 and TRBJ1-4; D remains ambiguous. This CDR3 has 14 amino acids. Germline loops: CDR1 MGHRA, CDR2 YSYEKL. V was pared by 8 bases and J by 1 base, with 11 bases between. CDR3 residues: CASRFEGTNEKLFF. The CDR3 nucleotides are TGCGCCAGCCGATTCGAGGGAACTAATGAAAAACTGTTTTTT.

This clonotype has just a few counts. CDR3 protein: CASSDPSDTQAFF. DNA of the CDR3: TGCGCCAGCAGTGATCCAAGCGACACACAAGCTTTCTTT. V is TRBV10-1 and J is TRBJ1-1; no reliable D call. CDR3 length: 13 residues. The V gene's germline CDR1 is WNHNN and CDR2 SYGVQD (reference sequence). Trimming removed 3 bases from V and 9 bases from J, with 14 bases in between.

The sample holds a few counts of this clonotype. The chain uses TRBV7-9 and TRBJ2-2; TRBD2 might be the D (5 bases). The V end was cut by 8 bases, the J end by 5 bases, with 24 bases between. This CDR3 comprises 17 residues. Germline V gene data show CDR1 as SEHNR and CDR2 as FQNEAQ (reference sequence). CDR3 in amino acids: CASFETPRAGGTGELFF. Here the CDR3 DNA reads TGTGCCAGCTTCGAAACCCCGCGGGCAGGAGGAACCGGGGAGCTGTTTTTT.

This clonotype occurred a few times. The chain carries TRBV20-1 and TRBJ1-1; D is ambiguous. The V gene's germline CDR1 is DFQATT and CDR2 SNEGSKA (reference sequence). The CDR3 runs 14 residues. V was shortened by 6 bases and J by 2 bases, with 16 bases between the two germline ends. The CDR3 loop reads CSAPPVLGNTEAFF. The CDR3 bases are TGCAGTGCCCCTCCGGTTTTAGGAAACACTGAAGCTTTCTTT.

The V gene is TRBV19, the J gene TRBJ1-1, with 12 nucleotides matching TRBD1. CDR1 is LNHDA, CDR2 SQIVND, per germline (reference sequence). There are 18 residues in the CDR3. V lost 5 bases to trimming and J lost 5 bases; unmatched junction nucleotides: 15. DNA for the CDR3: TGTGCCAGTAGTGGGGACAGGGGGCGACGACTGATGCCGACTGAAGCTTTCTTT. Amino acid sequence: CASSGDRGRRLMPTEAFF.